This is a list of T cell receptor beta chains from one sample in a study of low-dose radiotherapy and immunotherapy resistance in tumors. TCRdb processed the reads anew with MiXCR; each CDR3 protein has one entry. The sample consists of under 90,000 distinct CDR3 sequences, 15% to 20% of them appearing once. The source was PBMCs, collected before treatment. Receptors were obtained from a male donor with prostate cancer. Both conserved end residues are part of each CDR3.

v_call,cdr3_aa
TRBV24-1,CATSPAGGPLNEQFF
TRBV5-1,CASSLSPPTGELFF
TRBV4-2,CASSLTGTSGGASGANVLTF
TRBV11-2,CASSLERGANNEQFF
TRBV15,CATSRGQGRYEQYF
TRBV7-2,CASSPGRGRYGYTF
TRBV9,CASSVEDYGESETQYF
TRBV19,CASSATGTGTDDYGYTF
TRBV9,CASSSQGRGTDTQYF
TRBV3-1,CASSPWAPDGNEQFF
TRBV20-1,CSAPRGGRSYTDTQYF
TRBV3-1,CASSLDTYNTEAFF
TRBV20-1,CSASFLGQSNQPQHF
TRBV23-1,CASSLRVSDTEAFF
TRBV6-2/TRBV6-3,CASSEAPTRPETQYF
TRBV28,CASRDRGARGQYF
TRBV6-5,CASSPYKEAYEQYF
TRBV10-2,CASSATNEKLFF
TRBV6-2/TRBV6-3,CASSEPGGDWRGVSTDTQYF
TRBV6-5,CASSPREGNYNEQFF
TRBV7-9,CASSITGQLNQPQHF
TRBV19,CASRKEGDSETQYF
TRBV23-1,CASRSPGGANTGELFF
TRBV5-6,CASSKRTGANYGYTF
TRBV3-1,CASSQRRGSYEQYF
TRBV9,CASSVQVNTEAFF
TRBV27,CASKSFLRGTGELFF
TRBV5-8,CASSFRGQGYEQYF
TRBV18,CASSPERQGASGGYTF
TRBV18,CASSPLGTGDQPQHF
TRBV5-1,CASSLALTDYEQYF
TRBV5-4,CASSFGAGRGTEAFF
TRBV7-2,CASSLTRAGTDTGELFF
TRBV5-1,CASSQGTSGGRDTQYF
TRBV13,CASSSRGLRTDTQYF
TRBV5-1,CASRRTPQTGELFF
TRBV10-3,CAISEDRSQYF
TRBV10-3,CAISDYGGGAVEETQYF
TRBV6-2/TRBV6-3,CASSERQRIETQYF
TRBV12-3/TRBV12-4,CASSFGLDTDTQYF
TRBV19,CASARQGRNSPLHF
TRBV5-4,CASSPPGTLFGELFF
TRBV3-1,CASSQSRTITFVGEQYF
TRBV7-2,CASSSGPLGATNEKLFF
TRBV14,CASSQDETAGDSYNSPLHF
TRBV6-6,CASRDIRTDTQYF
TRBV5-1,CASSLRQGGYNEQFF
TRBV6-8,CASSRDSGRGTDTQYF
TRBV5-4,CASSDVGGRSGGELFFFF
TRBV29-1,CSVDAISGGGELFF